This T cell receptor (beta chain) comes out of a study of cytomegalovirus exposure and HLA in healthy donors. The CDR3 runs 14 residues. J lost 5 bases, V lost 3 bases, and 5 bases had no gene match. The germline V gene encodes CDR1 SEHNR and CDR2 FQNEAQ (reference sequence). The PCR made use of 60 Vbeta and 13 Jbeta primers. Assay used: immunoSEQ multiplex PCR; TCRdb lists only in-frame clones, some missing. In the table there are around 180,000 clones, approximately 79% of which are singletons. The study's findings and limits: Later analysis showed TCR association rates varying by HLA locus, highest for DRB1 and lowest for HLA-C.

Concerning this clone itself: The antigen remains unidentified.

The chain recombines TRBV7-9 with TRBJ1-1; 8 positions match TRBD1. Material: PBMCs. The TCR was taken from a woman aged 40 to 50 in good health and CMV-seronegative. The CDR3 sequence is CASSFPGGGTEAFF. The CDR3 DNA reads TGTGCCAGCAGCTTTCCAGGGGGCGGAACTGAAGCTTTCTTT.